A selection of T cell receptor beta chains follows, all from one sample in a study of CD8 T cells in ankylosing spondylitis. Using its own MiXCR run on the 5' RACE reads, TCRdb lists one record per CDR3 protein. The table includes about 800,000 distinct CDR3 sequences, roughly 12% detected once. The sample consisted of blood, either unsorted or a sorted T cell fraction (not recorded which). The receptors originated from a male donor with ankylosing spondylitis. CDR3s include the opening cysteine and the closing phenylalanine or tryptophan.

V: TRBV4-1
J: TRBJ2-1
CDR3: CASSHPSGRNYNEQFF

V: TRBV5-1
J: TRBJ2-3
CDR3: CASSSQLTDTQYF

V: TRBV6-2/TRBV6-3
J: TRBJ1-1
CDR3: CASRVLTGNTEAFF

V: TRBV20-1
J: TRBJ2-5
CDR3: CSAQKTSGQETQYF

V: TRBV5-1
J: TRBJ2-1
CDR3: CASSLMAGETPFF

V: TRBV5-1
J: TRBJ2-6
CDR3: CASSPGGTGANVLTF

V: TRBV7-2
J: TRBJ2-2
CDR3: CASRYQPDTNTGELFF

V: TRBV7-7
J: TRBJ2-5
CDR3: CASSGGEWETQYF

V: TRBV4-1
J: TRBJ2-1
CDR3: CASSQVGGRGFTKSSYNEQFF

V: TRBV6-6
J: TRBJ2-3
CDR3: CAGGFTDTQYF

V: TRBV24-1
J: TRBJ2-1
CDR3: CATSDPGVAGGLGSYNEQFF

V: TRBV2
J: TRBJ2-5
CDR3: CASREDFQETQYF

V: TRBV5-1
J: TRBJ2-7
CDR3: CASSNGQHYEQYF

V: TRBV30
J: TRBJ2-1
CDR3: CAFGVDSYNEQFF

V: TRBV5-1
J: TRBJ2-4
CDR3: CASSSGTSGGPIAKNIQYF

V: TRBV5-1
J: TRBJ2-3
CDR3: CASKLVGADTQYF

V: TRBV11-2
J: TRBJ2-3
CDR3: CASSAGRLAGDPTDTQYF

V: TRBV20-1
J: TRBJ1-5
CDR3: CSARQGDQPQHF

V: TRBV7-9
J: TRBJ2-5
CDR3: CASSPGQADGTETQYF

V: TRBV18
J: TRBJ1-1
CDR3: CASSPDIVVNTEAFF

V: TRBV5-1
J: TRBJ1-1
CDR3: CASSSTGDMNTEAFF

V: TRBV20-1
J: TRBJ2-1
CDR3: CSAPPAGHHNEQFF

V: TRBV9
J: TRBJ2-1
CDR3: CASSVSSGRDEQFF

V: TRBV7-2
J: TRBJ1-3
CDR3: CASSLAAGGGNTIYF

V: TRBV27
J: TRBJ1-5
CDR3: CATKAGSTQPQHF

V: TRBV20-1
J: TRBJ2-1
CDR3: CSAPTSGRLNNEQFF